The 2 T cell receptor beta chains below all came from one sample that was sequenced in a study of Ad26.COV2.S vaccination and SARS-CoV-2 variants. Method: immunoSEQ multiplex PCR; TCRdb's copy keeps in-frame clones and lacks some. The sample yields around 400,000 clones, about four fifths seen once. Treatment denoted: 15 to 20 received Ad26.COV2.S at low or high dose, single or two shots; 5 received placebo; per-sample allocation not given. Repertoires come from day 63 after the first vaccine or placebo injection. The sequencing here drew on peripheral blood, taken in a trial of Ad26.COV2.S vaccine versus placebo. These receptors originate from a person between 18 and 60 years old who received the Ad26.COV2.S COVID-19 vaccine or a placebo.

This sequence joins TRBV9 and TRBJ2-1; TRBD2 matches 7 bases. Germline CDR1 SGDLS, CDR2 YYNGEE. Losses at the gene ends were 0 bases for V and 5 bases for J; bases not matched to a gene: 8. The CDR3 loop spans 16 amino acids. The CDR3 loop is CASSVGVGRIHNEQFF. The CDR3 DNA reads TGTGCCAGCAGCGTAGGAGTCGGGAGGATTCACAATGAGCAGTTCTTC.

This sequence joins TRBV7-2 and TRBJ2-1; D not resolved. The germline CDR1 and CDR2 sequences are SGHTA and FQGNSA. The CDR3 contains 12 residues. The V gene lost 4 bases and the J gene lost 3 bases, with 4 bases spanning the gap. The chain's CDR3 is CASSSNYNEQFF. CDR3 DNA: TGTGCCAGCAGCTCCAACTACAATGAGCAGTTCTTC.